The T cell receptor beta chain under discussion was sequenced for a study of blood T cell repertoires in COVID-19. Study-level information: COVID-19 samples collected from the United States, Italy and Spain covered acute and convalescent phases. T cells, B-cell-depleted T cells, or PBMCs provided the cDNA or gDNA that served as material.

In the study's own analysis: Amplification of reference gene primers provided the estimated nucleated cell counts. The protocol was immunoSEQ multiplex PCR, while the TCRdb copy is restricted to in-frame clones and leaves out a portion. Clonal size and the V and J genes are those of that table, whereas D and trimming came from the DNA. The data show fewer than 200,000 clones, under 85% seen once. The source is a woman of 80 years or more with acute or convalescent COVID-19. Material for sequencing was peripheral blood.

In nucleotides, the CDR3 is TGCGCCAGCAGCTTGGAAGGACTAGGGACTGAAGCTTTCTTT. The encoded protein is CASSLEGLGTEAFF. This chain uses TRBV5-1 with TRBJ1-1; D is unclear. Per germline, CDR1 SGHRS and CDR2 YFSETQ. V lost 0 bases and J 5 bases, leaving 11 bases between the germline ends. The CDR3 extends over 14 amino acids.